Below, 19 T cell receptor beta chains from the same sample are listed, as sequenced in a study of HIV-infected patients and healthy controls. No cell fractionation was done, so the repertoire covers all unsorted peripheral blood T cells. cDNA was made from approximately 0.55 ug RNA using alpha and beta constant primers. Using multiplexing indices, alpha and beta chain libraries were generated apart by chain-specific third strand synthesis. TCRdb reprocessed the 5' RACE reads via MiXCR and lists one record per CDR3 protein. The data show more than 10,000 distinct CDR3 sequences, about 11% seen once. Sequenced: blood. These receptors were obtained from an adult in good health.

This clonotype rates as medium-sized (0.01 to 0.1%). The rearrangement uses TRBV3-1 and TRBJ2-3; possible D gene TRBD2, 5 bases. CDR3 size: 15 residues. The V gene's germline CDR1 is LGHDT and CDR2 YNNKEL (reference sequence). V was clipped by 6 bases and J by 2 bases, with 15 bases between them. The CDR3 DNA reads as TGTGCCAGCAGTCCCACTAGAGCGGTCACAGATACGCAGTATTTT. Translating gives CASSPTRAVTDTQYF.

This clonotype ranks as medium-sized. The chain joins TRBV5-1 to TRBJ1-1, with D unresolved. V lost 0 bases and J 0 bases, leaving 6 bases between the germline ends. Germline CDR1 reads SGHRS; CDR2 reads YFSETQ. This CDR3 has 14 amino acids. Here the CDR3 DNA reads TGCGCCAGCAGCTTGGAATCCATGAACACTGAAGCTTTCTTT. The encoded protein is CASSLESMNTEAFF. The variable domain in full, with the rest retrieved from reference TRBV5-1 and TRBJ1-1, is KAGVTQTPRYLIKTRGQQVTLSCSPISGHRSVSWYQQTPGQGLQFLFEYFSETQRNKGNFPGRFSGRQFSNSRSEMNVSTLELGDSALYLCASSLESMNTEAFFGQGTRLTVV.

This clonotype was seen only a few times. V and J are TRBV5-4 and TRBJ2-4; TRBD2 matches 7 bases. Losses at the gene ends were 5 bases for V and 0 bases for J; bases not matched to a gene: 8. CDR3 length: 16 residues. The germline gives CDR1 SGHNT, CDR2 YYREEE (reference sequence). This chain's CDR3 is CASSPGLEQAKNIQYF. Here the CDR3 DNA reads TGTGCCAGCAGTCCAGGACTAGAGCAAGCCAAAAACATTCAGTACTTC.

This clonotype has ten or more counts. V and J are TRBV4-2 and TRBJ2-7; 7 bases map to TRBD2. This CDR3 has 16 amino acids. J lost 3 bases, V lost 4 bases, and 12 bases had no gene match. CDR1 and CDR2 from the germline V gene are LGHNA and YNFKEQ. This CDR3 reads CASSRRLARICYEQYF. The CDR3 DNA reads TGTGCCAGCAGCCGGAGACTAGCTCGGATCTGCTACGAGCAGTACTTC.

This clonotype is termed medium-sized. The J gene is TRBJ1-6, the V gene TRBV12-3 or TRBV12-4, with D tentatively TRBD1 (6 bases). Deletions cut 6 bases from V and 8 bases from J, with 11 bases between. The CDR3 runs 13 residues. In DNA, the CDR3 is TGTGCCAGCAGCTCAGGGGAGCATTCACCCCTCCACTTT. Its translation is CASSSGEHSPLHF.

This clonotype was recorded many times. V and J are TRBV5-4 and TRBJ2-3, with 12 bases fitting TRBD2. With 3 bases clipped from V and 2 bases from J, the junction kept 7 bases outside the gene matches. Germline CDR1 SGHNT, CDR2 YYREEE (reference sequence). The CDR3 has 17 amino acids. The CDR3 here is CASSSTTSGSATDTQYF. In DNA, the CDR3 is TGTGCCAGCAGCTCAACGACTAGCGGGAGTGCCACAGATACGCAGTATTTT. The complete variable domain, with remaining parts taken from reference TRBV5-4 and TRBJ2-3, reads ETGVTQSPTHLIKTRGQQVTLRCSSQSGHNTVSWYQQALGQGPQFIFQYYREEENGRGNFPPRFSGLQFPNYSSELNVNALELDDSALYLCASSSTTSGSATDTQYFGPGTRLTVL.

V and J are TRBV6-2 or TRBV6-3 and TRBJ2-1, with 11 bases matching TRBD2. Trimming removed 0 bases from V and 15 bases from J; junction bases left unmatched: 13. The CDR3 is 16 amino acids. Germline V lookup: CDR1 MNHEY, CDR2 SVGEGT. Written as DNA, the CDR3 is TGTGCCAGCAGTTACTCGAGACTAGCGGGGCCTTCTGAAGGGTTCTTC. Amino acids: CASSYSRLAGPSEGFF.

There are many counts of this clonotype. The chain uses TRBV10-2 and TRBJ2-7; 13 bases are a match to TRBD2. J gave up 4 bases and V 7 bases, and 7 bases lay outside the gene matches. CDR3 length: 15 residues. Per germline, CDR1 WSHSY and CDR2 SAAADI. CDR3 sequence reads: CASTRLAGGSYEQYF. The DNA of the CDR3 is TGCGCCAGCACCCGACTAGCGGGAGGATCTTACGAGCAGTACTTC.

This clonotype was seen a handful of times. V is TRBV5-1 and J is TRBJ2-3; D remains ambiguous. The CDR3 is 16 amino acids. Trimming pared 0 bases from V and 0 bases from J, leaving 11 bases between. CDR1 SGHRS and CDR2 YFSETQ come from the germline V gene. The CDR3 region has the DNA TGCGCCAGCAGCTTGGCGGATTCACCTAGCACAGATACGCAGTATTTT. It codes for CASSLADSPSTDTQYF.

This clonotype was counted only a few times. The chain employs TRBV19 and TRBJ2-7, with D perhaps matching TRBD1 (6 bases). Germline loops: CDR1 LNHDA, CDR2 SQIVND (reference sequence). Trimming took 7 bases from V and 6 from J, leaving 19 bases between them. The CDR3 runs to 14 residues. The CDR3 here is CASTSGRGSREQYF. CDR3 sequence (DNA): TGTGCCAGTACTTCCGGCAGGGGATCGCGCGAGCAGTACTTC. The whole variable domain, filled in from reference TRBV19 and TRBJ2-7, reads DGGITQSPKYLFRKEGQNVTLSCEQNLNHDAMYWYRQDPGQGLRLIYYSQIVNDFQKGDIAEGYSVSREKKESFPLTVTSAQKNPTAFYLCASTSGRGSREQYFGPGTRLTVT.

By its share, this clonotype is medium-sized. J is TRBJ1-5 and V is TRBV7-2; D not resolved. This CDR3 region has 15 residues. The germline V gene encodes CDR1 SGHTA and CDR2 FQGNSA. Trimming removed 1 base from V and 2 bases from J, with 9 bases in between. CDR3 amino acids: CASSLGAWGNQPQHF. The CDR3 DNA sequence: TGTGCCAGCAGCTTAGGGGCGTGGGGCAATCAGCCCCAGCATTTT.

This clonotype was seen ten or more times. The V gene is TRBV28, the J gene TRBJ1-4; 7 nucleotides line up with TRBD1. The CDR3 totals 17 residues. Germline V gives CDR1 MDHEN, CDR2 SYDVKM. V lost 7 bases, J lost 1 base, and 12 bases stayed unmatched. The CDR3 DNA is TGTGCCAGCACGACAGGGTCCGGCTTTGGAACTAATGAAAAACTGTTTTTT. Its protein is CASTTGSGFGTNEKLFF.

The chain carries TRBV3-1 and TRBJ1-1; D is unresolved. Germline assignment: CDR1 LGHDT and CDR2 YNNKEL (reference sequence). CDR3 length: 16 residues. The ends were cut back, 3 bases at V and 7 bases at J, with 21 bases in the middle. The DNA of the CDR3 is TGTGCCAGCAGCCACAGGCTGGGCAGGAGCTACTATGAAGCTTTCTTT. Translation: CASSHRLGRSYYEAFF. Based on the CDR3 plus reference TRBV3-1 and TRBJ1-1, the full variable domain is DTAVSQTPKYLVTQMGNDKSIKCEQNLGHDTMYWYKQDSKKFLKIMFSYNNKELIINETVPNRFSPKSPDKAHLNLHINSLELGDSAVYFCASSHRLGRSYYEAFFGQGTRLTVV.

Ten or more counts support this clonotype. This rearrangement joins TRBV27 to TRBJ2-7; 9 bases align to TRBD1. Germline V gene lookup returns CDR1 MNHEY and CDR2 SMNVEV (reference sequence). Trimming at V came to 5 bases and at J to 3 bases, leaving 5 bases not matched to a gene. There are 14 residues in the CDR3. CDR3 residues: CASSRTGANYEQYF. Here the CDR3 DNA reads TGTGCCAGCAGTAGGACAGGGGCAAACTACGAGCAGTACTTC.

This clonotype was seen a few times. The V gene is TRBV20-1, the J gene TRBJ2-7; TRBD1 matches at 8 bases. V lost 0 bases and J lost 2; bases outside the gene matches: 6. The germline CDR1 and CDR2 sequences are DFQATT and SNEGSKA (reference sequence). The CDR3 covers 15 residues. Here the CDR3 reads CSARDPDRAPYEQYF. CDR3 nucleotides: TGCAGTGCTAGAGACCCGGACAGGGCTCCCTACGAGCAGTACTTC.

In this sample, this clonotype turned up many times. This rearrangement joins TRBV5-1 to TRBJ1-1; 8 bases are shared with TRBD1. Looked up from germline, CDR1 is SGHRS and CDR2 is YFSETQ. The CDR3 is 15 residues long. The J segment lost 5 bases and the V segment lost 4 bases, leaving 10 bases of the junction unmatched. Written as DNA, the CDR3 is TGCGCCAGCAGCCCAAGGACAGGGCCCCGTACTGAAGCTTTCTTT. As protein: CASSPRTGPRTEAFF.

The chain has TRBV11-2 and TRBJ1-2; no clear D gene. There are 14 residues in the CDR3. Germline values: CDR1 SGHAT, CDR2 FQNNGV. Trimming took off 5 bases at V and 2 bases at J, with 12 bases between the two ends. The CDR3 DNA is TGTGCCAGCAGCACCACCCCATTAAACTATGGCTACACCTTC. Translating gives CASSTTPLNYGYTF.

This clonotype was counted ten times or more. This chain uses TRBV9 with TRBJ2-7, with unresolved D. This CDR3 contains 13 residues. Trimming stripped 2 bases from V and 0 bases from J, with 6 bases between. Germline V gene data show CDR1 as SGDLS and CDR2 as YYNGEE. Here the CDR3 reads CASSVSNSYEQYF. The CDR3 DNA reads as TGTGCCAGCAGCGTTAGCAACTCCTACGAGCAGTACTTC. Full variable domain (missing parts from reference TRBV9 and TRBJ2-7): DSGVTQTPKHLITATGQRVTLRCSPRSGDLSVYWYQQSLDQGLQFLIQYYNGEERAKGNILERFSAQQFPDLHSELNLSSLELGDSALYFCASSVSNSYEQYFGPGTRLTVT.

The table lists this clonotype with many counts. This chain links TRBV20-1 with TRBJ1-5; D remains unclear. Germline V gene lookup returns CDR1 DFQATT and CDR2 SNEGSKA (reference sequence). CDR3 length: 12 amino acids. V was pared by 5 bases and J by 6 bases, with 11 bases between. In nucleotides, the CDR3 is TGCAGTGCTGCCCCAGGAGTTCAGCCCCAGCATTTT. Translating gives CSAAPGVQPQHF.